Listed below are T cell receptor beta chains from one sample, sequenced in a study of early T cells in non-severe SARS-CoV-2 infection. TCRdb independently ran MiXCR on the 5' RACE reads; one entry per CDR3 protein. The top ten hold 15% to 20% of the sample, which has some 60,000 distinct CDR3 sequences, about 8.9% seen once. The sequenced material came from whole blood. The source of these receptors is an adult who was a healthcare worker with PCR-confirmed SARS-CoV-2 infection or an uninfected control (not recorded which). Each CDR3 is given with its conserved first and last residue. The D gene is left open where the match is weak. The listing skips clone size in some rows; elsewhere it reads once, few, many or a size class.

j_gene: TRBJ1-2
abundance: .
d_gene: .
len: 12
v_gene: TRBV28
CDR3nt: TGTGCCAGCAGAGAGGACGGGTATGGCTACACCTTC
CDR3aa: CASREDGYGYTF

j_gene: TRBJ2-5
abundance: few
d_gene: TRBD1
len: 16
v_gene: TRBV6-5
CDR3nt: TGTGCCAGCACCCTGGCCGGGACAGGCGTCCAAGAGACCCAGTACTTC
CDR3aa: CASTLAGTGVQETQYF

j_gene: TRBJ1-6
abundance: .
d_gene: .
len: 13
v_gene: TRBV28
CDR3nt: TGTGCCAGCAGTTCCTACAGGGATTCACCCCTCCACTTT
CDR3aa: CASSSYRDSPLHF

j_gene: TRBJ1-2
abundance: many
d_gene: TRBD1
len: 13
v_gene: TRBV20-1
CDR3nt: TGCAGTGCTGACAGGGGGCGCATGAATGGCTACACCTTC
CDR3aa: CSADRGRMNGYTF

j_gene: TRBJ2-1
abundance: .
d_gene: .
len: 13
v_gene: TRBV6-1
CDR3nt: TGTGCCAGCAGTGAAGAGTTCCGGCGGGAGCAGTTCTTC
CDR3aa: CASSEEFRREQFF

j_gene: TRBJ1-2
abundance: many
d_gene: .
len: 11
v_gene: TRBV7-2
CDR3nt: TGTGCCAGCAGCTCGACAGTTGGCTACACCTTC
CDR3aa: CASSSTVGYTF

j_gene: TRBJ1-1
abundance: .
d_gene: .
len: 13
v_gene: TRBV6-5
CDR3nt: TGTGCCAGCACTTCGGGGTGGGGGACTGAAGCTTTCTTT
CDR3aa: CASTSGWGTEAFF

j_gene: TRBJ1-2
abundance: many
d_gene: .
len: 14
v_gene: TRBV10-3
CDR3nt: TGTGCCATCAGTGAGTCAGAGGAGAACTATGGCTACACCTTC
CDR3aa: CAISESEENYGYTF

j_gene: TRBJ1-5
abundance: .
d_gene: TRBD1
len: 14
v_gene: TRBV7-2
CDR3nt: TGTGCCAGCAGCCGGGGACAGGTAAATCAGCCCCAGCATTTT
CDR3aa: CASSRGQVNQPQHF

j_gene: TRBJ2-7
abundance: few
d_gene: .
len: 15
v_gene: TRBV3-1
CDR3nt: TGTGCCAGCAGCCAAGAAGGGGCCAGGGCCTACGAGCAGTACTTC
CDR3aa: CASSQEGARAYEQYF

j_gene: TRBJ2-2
abundance: .
d_gene: TRBD1
len: 15
v_gene: TRBV5-1
CDR3nt: TGCGCCAGTAGGACAGGAAACGCGAACACCGGGGAGCTGTTTTTT
CDR3aa: CASRTGNANTGELFF

j_gene: TRBJ2-7
abundance: .
d_gene: .
len: 14
v_gene: TRBV5-1
CDR3nt: TGCGCCAGCAGCTGGACAGACAGCTCCTACGAGCAGTACTTC
CDR3aa: CASSWTDSSYEQYF

j_gene: TRBJ2-6
abundance: .
d_gene: .
len: 15
v_gene: TRBV11-2
CDR3nt: TGTGCCAGCACCCGACAGGAATCTGGGGCCAACGTCCTGACTTTC
CDR3aa: CASTRQESGANVLTF

j_gene: TRBJ2-2
abundance: .
d_gene: .
len: 13
v_gene: TRBV6-5
CDR3nt: TGTGCCAGCAGTCGGAGCGACGCCGGGGAGCTGTTTTTT
CDR3aa: CASSRSDAGELFF

j_gene: TRBJ1-2
abundance: few
d_gene: .
len: 13
v_gene: TRBV7-9
CDR3nt: TGTGCCAGCAGCTATATATCCAACTATGGCTACACCTTC
CDR3aa: CASSYISNYGYTF

j_gene: TRBJ2-4
abundance: .
d_gene: .
len: 16
v_gene: TRBV28
CDR3nt: TGTGCCAGCAGTTTATGGGGAAACCTAGCCAAAAACATTCAGTACTTC
CDR3aa: CASSLWGNLAKNIQYF

j_gene: TRBJ2-1
abundance: many
d_gene: TRBD2
len: 17
v_gene: TRBV20-1
CDR3nt: TGCAGTGCTAGAGATCCTCGGACTAGCGGGAGGGGCAATGAGCAGTTCTTC
CDR3aa: CSARDPRTSGRGNEQFF

j_gene: TRBJ2-5
abundance: .
d_gene: .
len: 15
v_gene: TRBV10-3
CDR3nt: TGTGCCATCAGTGACCCGGGACACGGGTTGGGGACCCAGTACTTC
CDR3aa: CAISDPGHGLGTQYF

j_gene: TRBJ2-5
abundance: few
d_gene: .
len: 12
v_gene: TRBV6-2/TRBV6-3
CDR3nt: TGTGCCAGCAGTACCTATGGGGAGACCCAGTACTTC
CDR3aa: CASSTYGETQYF

j_gene: TRBJ2-4
abundance: many
d_gene: .
len: 13
v_gene: TRBV11-2
CDR3nt: TGTGCCAGCAGCTTAGAGATGGTTCCCGTTCAGTACTTC
CDR3aa: CASSLEMVPVQYF

j_gene: TRBJ2-2
abundance: once
d_gene: .
len: 12
v_gene: TRBV12-3/TRBV12-4
CDR3nt: TGTGCCAGCAGATTTAACACCGGGGAGCTGTTTTTT
CDR3aa: CASRFNTGELFF

j_gene: TRBJ2-3
abundance: few
d_gene: .
len: 12
v_gene: TRBV28
CDR3nt: TGTGCCAGCAGTCTCTCAGGGATCACGCAGTATTTT
CDR3aa: CASSLSGITQYF

j_gene: TRBJ1-2
abundance: .
d_gene: .
len: 15
v_gene: TRBV2
CDR3nt: TGTGCCAGCAGTGATTGGGACATCGGCCCTCAGGGCTACACCTTC
CDR3aa: CASSDWDIGPQGYTF

j_gene: TRBJ1-5
abundance: many
d_gene: .
len: 12
v_gene: TRBV12-3/TRBV12-4
CDR3nt: TGTGCCAGCAGTCACATGAATCAGCCCCAGCATTTT
CDR3aa: CASSHMNQPQHF

j_gene: TRBJ2-1
abundance: many
d_gene: TRBD2
len: 13
v_gene: TRBV29-1
CDR3nt: TGCAGCGCGGGACTAGCGGGTGGGAATGAGCAGTTCTTC
CDR3aa: CSAGLAGGNEQFF

j_gene: TRBJ2-7
abundance: .
d_gene: TRBD2
len: 15
v_gene: TRBV9
CDR3nt: TGTGCCAGCAGCGTAGTGACTAGCGGCCTCAACGAGCAGTACTTC
CDR3aa: CASSVVTSGLNEQYF

j_gene: TRBJ2-1
abundance: .
d_gene: .
len: 14
v_gene: TRBV6-2/TRBV6-3
CDR3nt: TGTGCCAGCAGTCTCCCGACTACCTACAATGAGCAGTTCTTC
CDR3aa: CASSLPTTYNEQFF

j_gene: TRBJ1-3
abundance: few
d_gene: .
len: 16
v_gene: TRBV12-5
CDR3nt: TGTGCTAGTGGTTTGGACGGATTTAGCTCTGGAAACACCATATATTTT
CDR3aa: CASGLDGFSSGNTIYF

j_gene: TRBJ2-3
abundance: many
d_gene: TRBD1
len: 15
v_gene: TRBV9
CDR3nt: TGTGCCAGCAGCCCCGGGACAGGGGAAGCAGATACGCAGTATTTT
CDR3aa: CASSPGTGEADTQYF

j_gene: TRBJ2-3
abundance: .
d_gene: .
len: 14
v_gene: TRBV30
CDR3nt: TGTGCCTGGAGAACCCCGGGGACCCAGGGTACGCAGTATTTT
CDR3aa: CAWRTPGTQGTQYF

j_gene: TRBJ2-7
abundance: .
d_gene: TRBD1
len: 15
v_gene: TRBV20-1
CDR3nt: TGCAGTGCTGCTACTTCGGGACAGGGCTCCTACGAGCAGTACTTC
CDR3aa: CSAATSGQGSYEQYF

j_gene: TRBJ2-6
abundance: .
d_gene: .
len: 16
v_gene: TRBV6-2/TRBV6-3
CDR3nt: TGTGCCAGCAGTTACGCAGGGGATCCTGGGGCCAACGTCCTGACTTTC
CDR3aa: CASSYAGDPGANVLTF

j_gene: TRBJ2-3
abundance: .
d_gene: TRBD2
len: 16
v_gene: TRBV5-1
CDR3nt: TGCGCCAGCAGCGCCGGACTAGCGGGAGGTAGGGATACGCAGTATTTT
CDR3aa: CASSAGLAGGRDTQYF

j_gene: TRBJ1-4
abundance: many
d_gene: .
len: 18
v_gene: TRBV13
CDR3nt: TGTGCCAGCAGCTTAGCGGTCGTCGGTTATGCAACTAATGAAAAACTGTTTTTT
CDR3aa: CASSLAVVGYATNEKLFF

j_gene: TRBJ2-5
abundance: few
d_gene: .
len: 13
v_gene: TRBV29-1
CDR3nt: TGCAGCGTTGAAGGTGGGAGCGCGGAGACCCAGTACTTC
CDR3aa: CSVEGGSAETQYF

j_gene: TRBJ2-5
abundance: many
d_gene: .
len: 14
v_gene: TRBV24-1
CDR3nt: TGTGCCACCAGTGATTTGAACAGGCAAGAGACCCAGTACTTC
CDR3aa: CATSDLNRQETQYF

j_gene: TRBJ2-7
abundance: many
d_gene: TRBD1
len: 13
v_gene: TRBV12-3/TRBV12-4
CDR3nt: TGTGCCAGCAGTTTGCGGACAGGGGACGAGCAGTACTTC
CDR3aa: CASSLRTGDEQYF

j_gene: TRBJ2-6
abundance: .
d_gene: .
len: 16
v_gene: TRBV6-2/TRBV6-3
CDR3nt: TGTGCCAGCACCTCCTTGGGGGGATCTGGGGCCAACGTCCTGACTTTC
CDR3aa: CASTSLGGSGANVLTF

j_gene: TRBJ2-7
abundance: .
d_gene: TRBD1
len: 16
v_gene: TRBV20-1
CDR3nt: TGCAGTGCTAGAGATTTGGGGACAGTGTTCACCTACGAGCAGTACTTC
CDR3aa: CSARDLGTVFTYEQYF

j_gene: TRBJ2-1
abundance: many
d_gene: .
len: 17
v_gene: TRBV3-1
CDR3nt: TGTGCCAGCAGCCAGACGCCCCGGGACACTTTCTACAATGAGCAGTTCTTC
CDR3aa: CASSQTPRDTFYNEQFF

j_gene: TRBJ2-1
abundance: many
d_gene: .
len: 13
v_gene: TRBV7-7
CDR3nt: TGTGCTAGCAGCACAGATATTGGGCGTGAGCAGTTCTTC
CDR3aa: CASSTDIGREQFF

j_gene: TRBJ2-2
abundance: many
d_gene: .
len: 13
v_gene: TRBV24-1
CDR3nt: TGTGCCACCTCGAGTTCGAACACCGGGGAGCTGTTTTTT
CDR3aa: CATSSSNTGELFF

j_gene: TRBJ2-5
abundance: few
d_gene: TRBD2
len: 16
v_gene: TRBV7-2
CDR3nt: TGTGCCAGCAGCTTAGATCCCCTAGCGGGCCAAGAGACCCAGTACTTC
CDR3aa: CASSLDPLAGQETQYF

j_gene: TRBJ2-4
abundance: few
d_gene: .
len: 16
v_gene: TRBV19
CDR3nt: TGTGCCAGTAGCCAGTCCCAGGGGCTAACCAAAAACATTCAGTACTTC
CDR3aa: CASSQSQGLTKNIQYF

j_gene: TRBJ2-1
abundance: many
d_gene: TRBD2
len: 17
v_gene: TRBV3-1
CDR3nt: TGTGCCAGCAGCCAAGGTACTAGCGGTAGCTCCTACAATGAGCAGTTCTTC
CDR3aa: CASSQGTSGSSYNEQFF

j_gene: TRBJ1-1
abundance: few
d_gene: .
len: 14
v_gene: TRBV20-1
CDR3nt: TGCAGTGCTATGGGTGGAGGAAAGAACACTGAAGCTTTCTTT
CDR3aa: CSAMGGGKNTEAFF

j_gene: TRBJ2-7
abundance: many
d_gene: .
len: 13
v_gene: TRBV5-6
CDR3nt: TGTGCCAGCAGCTTGCCAGAAGACTACGAGCAGTACTTC
CDR3aa: CASSLPEDYEQYF

j_gene: TRBJ2-2
abundance: few
d_gene: .
len: 17
v_gene: TRBV29-1
CDR3nt: TGCAGCGTCGTACAGGGATATACACCGGGGGACACCGGGGAGCTGTTTTTT
CDR3aa: CSVVQGYTPGDTGELFF

j_gene: TRBJ2-2
abundance: many
d_gene: .
len: 15
v_gene: TRBV7-8
CDR3nt: TGTGCCAGCAGTTCCGGACAAGCCAACACCGGGGAGCTGTTTTTT
CDR3aa: CASSSGQANTGELFF

j_gene: TRBJ2-7
abundance: few
d_gene: TRBD1
len: 16
v_gene: TRBV27
CDR3nt: TGTGCCAGCAGTCCGACAGGGGATCGTGGTTCCTACGAGCAGTACTTC
CDR3aa: CASSPTGDRGSYEQYF

j_gene: TRBJ2-1
abundance: few
d_gene: .
len: 16
v_gene: TRBV5-4
CDR3nt: TGTGCCAGCAGCCCAGTGGCGGGTCGCTCCTACAATGAGCAGTTCTTC
CDR3aa: CASSPVAGRSYNEQFF

j_gene: TRBJ2-1
abundance: many
d_gene: .
len: 12
v_gene: TRBV24-1
CDR3nt: TGTGCCACCAGTGAGCGCAACAATGAGCAGTTCTTC
CDR3aa: CATSERNNEQFF

j_gene: TRBJ1-1
abundance: .
d_gene: .
len: 14
v_gene: TRBV2
CDR3nt: TGTGCCAGTTTAGGGGCCAGGGGTGGAACTGAAGCTTTCTTT
CDR3aa: CASLGARGGTEAFF

j_gene: TRBJ2-1
abundance: many
d_gene: TRBD2
len: 15
v_gene: TRBV12-3/TRBV12-4
CDR3nt: TGTGCCAGCAGTCTCACTAGCGGGAGGTACAATGAGCAGTTCTTC
CDR3aa: CASSLTSGRYNEQFF

j_gene: TRBJ1-2
abundance: many
d_gene: .
len: 16
v_gene: TRBV9
CDR3nt: TGTGCCAGCAGCGGCGCTCGGGAGGGGAACAACTATGGCTACACCTTC
CDR3aa: CASSGAREGNNYGYTF

j_gene: TRBJ2-1
abundance: many
d_gene: .
len: 13
v_gene: TRBV11-2
CDR3nt: TGTGCCAGCAGCTCTGCGACGGGGTATGAGCAGTTCTTC
CDR3aa: CASSSATGYEQFF

j_gene: TRBJ2-1
abundance: many
d_gene: .
len: 13
v_gene: TRBV28
CDR3nt: TGTGCCAGCAGTTTCTTCGGCCACAATGAGCAGTTCTTC
CDR3aa: CASSFFGHNEQFF